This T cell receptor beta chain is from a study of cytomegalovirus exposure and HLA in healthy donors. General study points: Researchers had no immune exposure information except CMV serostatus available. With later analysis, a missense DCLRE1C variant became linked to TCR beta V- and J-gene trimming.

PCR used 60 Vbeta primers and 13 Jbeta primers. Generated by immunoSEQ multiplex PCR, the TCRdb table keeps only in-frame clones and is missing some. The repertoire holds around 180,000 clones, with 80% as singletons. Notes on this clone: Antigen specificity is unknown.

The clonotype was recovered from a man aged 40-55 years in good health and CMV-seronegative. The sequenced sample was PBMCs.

This CDR3 reads CATHIGGTNTEAFF. In DNA form, the CDR3 reads TGTGCCACCCATATAGGGGGCACGAACACTGAAGCTTTCTTT. The chain has TRBV19 and TRBJ1-1; TRBD1 agrees at 7 bases. CDR1 is LNHDA and CDR2 is SQIVND in the germline V gene (reference sequence). Losses at the gene ends were 10 bases for V and 1 base for J; bases not matched to a gene: 9. The CDR3 extends over 14 amino acids. Together with reference TRBV19 and TRBJ1-1, the CDR3 gives the full variable domain: DGGITQSPKYLFRKEGQNVTLSCEQNLNHDAMYWYRQDPGQGLRLIYYSQIVNDFQKGDIAEGYSVSREKKESFPLTVTSAQKNPTAFYLCATHIGGTNTEAFFGQGTRLTVV.